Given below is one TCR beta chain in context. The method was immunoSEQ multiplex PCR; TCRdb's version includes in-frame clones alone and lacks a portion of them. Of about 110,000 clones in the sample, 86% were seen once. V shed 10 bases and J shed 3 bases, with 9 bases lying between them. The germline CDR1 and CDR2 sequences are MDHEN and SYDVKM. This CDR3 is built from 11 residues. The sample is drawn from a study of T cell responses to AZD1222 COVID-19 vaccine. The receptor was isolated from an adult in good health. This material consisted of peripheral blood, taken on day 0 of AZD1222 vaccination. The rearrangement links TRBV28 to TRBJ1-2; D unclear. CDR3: CATGNDYGYTF. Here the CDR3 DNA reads TGTGCCACCGGGAATGACTATGGCTACACCTTC.